This T cell receptor (beta chain) was sequenced for a study of T cell responses to AZD1222 COVID-19 vaccine. Study-wide results and limits: At study baseline, merely about 6 AZD1222 recipients were seropositive. No day 14 peak samples; only post-peak repertoires were characterized.

Germline V gene data show CDR1 as MDHEN and CDR2 as SYDVKM. CDR3 length equals 15 residues. Trimming cost V 4 bases and J 7 bases, with 19 bases left between them. Comment on this clone: What it binds is unknown.

Libraries were prepared by immunoSEQ multiplex PCR; TCRdb keeps only in-frame clonotypes and omits some of them. The data contain about 140,000 clones, 92% of them singletons. The source of this sequence is an adult who received the AZD1222 COVID-19 vaccine. Sample: peripheral blood, taken 28 days after the second AZD1222 dose. This sequence joins TRBV28 and TRBJ1-2; D unclear. As DNA, the CDR3 is TGTGCCAGCAGTTCCTCGTCCCAAGGCCGCGGTGGCTACACCTTC. As protein: CASSSSSQGRGGYTF.